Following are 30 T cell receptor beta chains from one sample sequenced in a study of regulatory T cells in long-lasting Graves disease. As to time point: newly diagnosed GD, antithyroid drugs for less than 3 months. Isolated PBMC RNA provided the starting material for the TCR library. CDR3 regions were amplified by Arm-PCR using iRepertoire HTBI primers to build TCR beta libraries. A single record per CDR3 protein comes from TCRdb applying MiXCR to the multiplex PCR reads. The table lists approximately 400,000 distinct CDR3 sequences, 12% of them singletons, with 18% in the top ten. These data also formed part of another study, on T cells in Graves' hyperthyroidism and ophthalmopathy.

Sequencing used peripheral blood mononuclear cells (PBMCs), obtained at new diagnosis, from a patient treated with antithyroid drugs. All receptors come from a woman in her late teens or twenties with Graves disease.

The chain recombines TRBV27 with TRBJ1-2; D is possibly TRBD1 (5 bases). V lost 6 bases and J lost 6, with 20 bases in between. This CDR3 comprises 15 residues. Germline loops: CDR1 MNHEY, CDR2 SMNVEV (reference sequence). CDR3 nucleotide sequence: TGTGCCAGCAGCCACCGAGGGGCCTTTGTCGATGGCTACACCTTC. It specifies CASSHRGAFVDGYTF.

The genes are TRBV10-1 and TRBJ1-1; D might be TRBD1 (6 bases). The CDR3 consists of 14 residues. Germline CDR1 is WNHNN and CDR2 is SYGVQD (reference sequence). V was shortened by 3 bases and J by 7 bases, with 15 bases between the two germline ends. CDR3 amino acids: CASSDLADRNEAFF. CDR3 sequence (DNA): TGCGCCAGCAGTGATTTGGCGGACAGAAATGAAGCTTTCTTT.

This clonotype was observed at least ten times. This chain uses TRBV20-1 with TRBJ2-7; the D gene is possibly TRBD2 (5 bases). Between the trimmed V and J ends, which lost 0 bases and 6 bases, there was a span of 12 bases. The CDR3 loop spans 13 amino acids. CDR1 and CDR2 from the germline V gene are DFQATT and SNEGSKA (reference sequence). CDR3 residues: CSAREVQRPEQYF. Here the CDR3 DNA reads TGCAGTGCTAGAGAGGTACAGCGGCCCGAGCAGTACTTC.

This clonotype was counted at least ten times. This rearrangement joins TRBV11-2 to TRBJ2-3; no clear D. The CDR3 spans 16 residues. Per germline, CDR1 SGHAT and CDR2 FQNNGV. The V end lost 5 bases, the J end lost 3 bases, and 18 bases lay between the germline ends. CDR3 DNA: TGTGCCAGCAGCGCCGGATTCAAGGGCCTAACAGATACGCAGTATTTT. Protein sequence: CASSAGFKGLTDTQYF.

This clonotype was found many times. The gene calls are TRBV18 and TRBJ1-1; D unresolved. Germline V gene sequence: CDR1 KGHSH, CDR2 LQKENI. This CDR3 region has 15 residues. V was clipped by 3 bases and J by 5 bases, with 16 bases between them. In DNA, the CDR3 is TGTGCCAGCTCACCCGAGAGCTGGGCCCCGACTGAAGCTTTCTTT. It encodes CASSPESWAPTEAFF.

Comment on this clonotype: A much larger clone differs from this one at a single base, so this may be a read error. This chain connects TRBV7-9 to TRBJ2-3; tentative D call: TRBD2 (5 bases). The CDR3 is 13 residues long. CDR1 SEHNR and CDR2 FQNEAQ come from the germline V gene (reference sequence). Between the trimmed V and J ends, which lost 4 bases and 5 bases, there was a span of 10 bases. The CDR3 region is CASSSGGIDTQYF. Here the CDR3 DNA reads TGTGCCAGCAGCTCCGGAGGCATAGATACGCAGTATTTT.

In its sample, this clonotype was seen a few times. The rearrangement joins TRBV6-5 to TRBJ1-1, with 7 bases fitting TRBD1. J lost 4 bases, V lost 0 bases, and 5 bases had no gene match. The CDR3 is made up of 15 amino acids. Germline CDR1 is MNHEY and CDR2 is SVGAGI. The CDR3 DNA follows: TGTGCCAGCAGTTACTCGATTTACAGGGGCACTGAAGCTTTCTTT. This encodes CASSYSIYRGTEAFF.

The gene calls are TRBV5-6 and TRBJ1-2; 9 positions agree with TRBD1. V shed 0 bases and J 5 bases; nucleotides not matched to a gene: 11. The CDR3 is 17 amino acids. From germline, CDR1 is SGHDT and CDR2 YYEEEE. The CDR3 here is CASSLDRGRSWLYGYTF. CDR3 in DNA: TGTGCCAGCAGCTTGGACAGGGGGCGCAGTTGGTTGTATGGCTACACCTTC.

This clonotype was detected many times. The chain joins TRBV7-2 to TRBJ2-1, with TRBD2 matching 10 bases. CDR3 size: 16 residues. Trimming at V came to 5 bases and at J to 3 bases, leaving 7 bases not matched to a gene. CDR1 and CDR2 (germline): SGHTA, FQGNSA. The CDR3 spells CASSPSSGGLYNEQFF. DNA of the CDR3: TGTGCCAGCAGCCCCTCTAGCGGGGGACTCTACAATGAGCAGTTCTTC.

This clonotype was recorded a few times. The CDR3 loop is CASSQDQGSSGGGEQFF. The CDR3 DNA follows: TGTGCCAGCAGCCAAGATCAGGGCTCTAGCGGGGGGGGTGAGCAGTTCTTC. The chain links TRBV4-2 to TRBJ2-1; 12 positions match TRBD2. The V gene's germline CDR1 is LGHNA and CDR2 YNFKEQ. The CDR3 is 17 amino acids. The V gene end was trimmed by 0 bases and the J gene end by 9 bases; junction bases not matched to a gene: 9.

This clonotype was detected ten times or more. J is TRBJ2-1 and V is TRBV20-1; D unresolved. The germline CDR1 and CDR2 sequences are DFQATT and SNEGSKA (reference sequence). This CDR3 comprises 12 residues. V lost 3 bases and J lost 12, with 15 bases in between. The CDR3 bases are TGCAGTGCTAGGGACGGTACGCAAGGGCAGTTCTTC. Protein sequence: CSARDGTQGQFF.

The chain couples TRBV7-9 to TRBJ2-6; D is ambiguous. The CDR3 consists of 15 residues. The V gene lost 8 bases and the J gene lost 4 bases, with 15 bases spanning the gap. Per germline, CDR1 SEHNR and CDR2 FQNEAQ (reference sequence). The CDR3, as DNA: TGTGCCAGCGCTTCACGGCCCTCGGGGGCCAACGTCCTGACTTTC. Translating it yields CASASRPSGANVLTF.

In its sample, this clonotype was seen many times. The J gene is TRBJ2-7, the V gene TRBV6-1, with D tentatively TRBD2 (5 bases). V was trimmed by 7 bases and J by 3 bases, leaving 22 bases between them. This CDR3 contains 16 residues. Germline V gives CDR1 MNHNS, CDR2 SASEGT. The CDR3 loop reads CASTPTRAGGYYEQYF. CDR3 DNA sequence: TGTGCCAGCACTCCCACCCGGGCGGGTGGGTACTACGAGCAGTACTTC.

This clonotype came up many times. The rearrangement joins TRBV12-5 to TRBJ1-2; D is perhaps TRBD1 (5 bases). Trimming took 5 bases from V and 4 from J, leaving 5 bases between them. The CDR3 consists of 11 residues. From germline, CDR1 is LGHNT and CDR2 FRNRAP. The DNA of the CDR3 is TGTGCTAGTGGTGGGGCCTATGGCTACACCTTC. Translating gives CASGGAYGYTF.

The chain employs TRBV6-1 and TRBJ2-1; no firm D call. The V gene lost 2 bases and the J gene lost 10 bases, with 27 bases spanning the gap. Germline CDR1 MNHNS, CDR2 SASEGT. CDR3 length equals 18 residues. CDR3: CASSERPPDTNPPYEQFF. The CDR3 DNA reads TGTGCCAGCAGTGAAAGGCCCCCCGACACAAATCCCCCCTACGAGCAGTTCTTC.

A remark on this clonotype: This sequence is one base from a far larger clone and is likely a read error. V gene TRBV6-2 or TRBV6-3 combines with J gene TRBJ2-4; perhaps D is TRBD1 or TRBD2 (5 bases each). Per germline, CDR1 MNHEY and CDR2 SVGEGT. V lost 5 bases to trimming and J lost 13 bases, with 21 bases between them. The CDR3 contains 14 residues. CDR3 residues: CASSEGGGHNEQYF. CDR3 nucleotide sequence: TGTGCCAGCAGTGAAGGCGGAGGACACAATGAGCAGTACTTC.

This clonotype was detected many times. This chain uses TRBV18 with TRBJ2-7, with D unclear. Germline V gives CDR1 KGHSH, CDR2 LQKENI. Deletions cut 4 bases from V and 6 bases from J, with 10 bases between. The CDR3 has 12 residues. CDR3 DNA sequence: TGTGCCAGCTCACACCCGTTGTTCGAGCAGTACGTC. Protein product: CASSHPLFEQYV.

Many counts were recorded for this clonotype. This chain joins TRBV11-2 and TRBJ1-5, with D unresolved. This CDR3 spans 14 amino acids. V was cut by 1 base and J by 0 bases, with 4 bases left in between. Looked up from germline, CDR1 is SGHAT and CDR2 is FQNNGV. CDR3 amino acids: CASSLGFSNQPQHF. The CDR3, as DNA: TGTGCCAGCAGCTTAGGGTTTAGCAATCAGCCCCAGCATTTT.

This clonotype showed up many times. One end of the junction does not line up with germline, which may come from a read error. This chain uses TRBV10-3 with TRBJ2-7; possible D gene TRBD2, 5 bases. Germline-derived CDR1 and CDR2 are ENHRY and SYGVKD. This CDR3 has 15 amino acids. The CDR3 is CAITRESGGRYEQYF. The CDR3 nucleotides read TGTGCCATCACTCGTGAGTCGGGCGGGCGGTACGAACAGTACTTC.

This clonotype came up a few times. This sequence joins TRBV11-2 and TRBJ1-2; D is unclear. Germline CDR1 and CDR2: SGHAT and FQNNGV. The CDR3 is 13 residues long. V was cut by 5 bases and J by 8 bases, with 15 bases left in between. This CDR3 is CASSPRNLGGYTF. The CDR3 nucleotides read TGTGCCAGCAGCCCACGGAATTTGGGAGGCTACACCTTC.

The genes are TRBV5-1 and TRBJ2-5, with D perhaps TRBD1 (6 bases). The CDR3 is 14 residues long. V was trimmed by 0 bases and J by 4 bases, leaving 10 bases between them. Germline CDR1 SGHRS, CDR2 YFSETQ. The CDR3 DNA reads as TGCGCCAGCAGCTTGGATGGCAGGGGAGAGACCCAGTACTTC. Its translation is CASSLDGRGETQYF.

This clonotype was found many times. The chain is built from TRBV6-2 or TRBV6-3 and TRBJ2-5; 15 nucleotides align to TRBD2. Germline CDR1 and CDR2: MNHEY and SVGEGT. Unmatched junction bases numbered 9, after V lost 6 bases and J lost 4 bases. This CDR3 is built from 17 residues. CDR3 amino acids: CASRLWTSGGAAETQYF. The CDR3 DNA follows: TGTGCCAGCAGATTATGGACTAGCGGGGGGGCGGCAGAGACCCAGTACTTC.

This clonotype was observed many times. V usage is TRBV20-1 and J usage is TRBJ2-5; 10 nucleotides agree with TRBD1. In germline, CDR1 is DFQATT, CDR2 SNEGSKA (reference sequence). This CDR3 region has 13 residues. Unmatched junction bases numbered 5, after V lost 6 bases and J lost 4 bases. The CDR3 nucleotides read TGCAGTGCCCTAAGACAGGGGGCAGAGACCCAGTACTTC. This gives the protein CSALRQGAETQYF.

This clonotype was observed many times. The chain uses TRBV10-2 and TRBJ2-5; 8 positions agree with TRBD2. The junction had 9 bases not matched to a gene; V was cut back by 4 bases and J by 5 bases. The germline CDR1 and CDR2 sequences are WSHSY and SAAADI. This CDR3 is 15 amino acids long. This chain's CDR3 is CASSGTLAAPETQYF. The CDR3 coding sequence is TGCGCCAGCAGTGGGACACTAGCGGCCCCGGAGACCCAGTACTTC.

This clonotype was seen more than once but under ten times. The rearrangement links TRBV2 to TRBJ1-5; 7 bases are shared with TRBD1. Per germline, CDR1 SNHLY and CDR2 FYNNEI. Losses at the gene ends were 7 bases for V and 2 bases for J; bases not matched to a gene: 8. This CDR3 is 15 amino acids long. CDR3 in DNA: TGTGCCAGCACCGAACAGGGGACGGGCAATCAGCCCCAGCATTTT. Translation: CASTEQGTGNQPQHF.

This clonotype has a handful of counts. In nucleotides, the CDR3 is TGTGCCAGCAGCTTAGCAACAGGGGGGTACGAGCAGTACGTC. Protein product: CASSLATGGYEQYV. This chain links TRBV5-8 with TRBJ2-7, with 8 bases aligning to TRBD1. V was pared by 2 bases and J by 4 bases, with 5 bases of the junction left unmatched. CDR3 length equals 14 residues. Germline V gene lookup returns CDR1 SGHTS and CDR2 YDEGEE.

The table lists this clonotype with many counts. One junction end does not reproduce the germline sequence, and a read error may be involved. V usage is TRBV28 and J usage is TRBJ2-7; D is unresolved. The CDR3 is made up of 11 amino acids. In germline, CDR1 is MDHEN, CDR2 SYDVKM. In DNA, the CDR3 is TGTACCAGCAGTTTCATCTACGAGCAGTACTTC. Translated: CTSSFIYEQYF.

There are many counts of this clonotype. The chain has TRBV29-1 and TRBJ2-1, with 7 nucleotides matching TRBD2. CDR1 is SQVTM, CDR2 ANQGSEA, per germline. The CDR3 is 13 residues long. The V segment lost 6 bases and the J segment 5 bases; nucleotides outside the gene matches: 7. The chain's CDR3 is CSVQRGPHNEQFF. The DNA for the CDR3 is TGCAGCGTCCAGCGGGGCCCTCACAATGAGCAGTTCTTC.

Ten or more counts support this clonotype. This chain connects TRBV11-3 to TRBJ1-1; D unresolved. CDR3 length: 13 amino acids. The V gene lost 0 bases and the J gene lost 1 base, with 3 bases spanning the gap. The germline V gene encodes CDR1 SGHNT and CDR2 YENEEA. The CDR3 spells CASSLEQNTEAFF. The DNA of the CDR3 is TGTGCCAGCAGCTTAGAACAGAACACTGAAGCTTTCTTT.

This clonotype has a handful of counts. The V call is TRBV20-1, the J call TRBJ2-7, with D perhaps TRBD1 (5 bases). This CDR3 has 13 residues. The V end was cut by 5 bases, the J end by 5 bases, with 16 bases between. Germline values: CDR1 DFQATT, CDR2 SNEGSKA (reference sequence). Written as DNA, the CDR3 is TGCAGTGCTCCCAGGGCAGTGTCCGACGAGCAGTACTTC. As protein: CSAPRAVSDEQYF.